This TCR beta chain was recorded in a study of molecular identifiers for immune sequencing clone quantification. The overall study: In the replicates, RNA derived from about 19,000 or 110,000 naive CD8 cells was divided into five parts, and four were sequenced.

Making the bulk TCR libraries relied on previously described methods and listed TCR primers. TCRdb re-called the PCR reads through MiXCR, storing one row per CDR3 protein. The sample lists some 320,000 distinct CDR3 sequences, about a fifth occurring once. Investigators produced naive CD8 libraries from about 19,000 to 1,100,000 sorted cells, drawing on 10%, 30% or 50% RNA. With respect to this clonotype: One end of the junction fails to match germline, which may point to a read error.

The CDR3 runs to 15 residues. Germline-derived CDR1 and CDR2 are SGHAT and FQNNGV. The chain carries TRBV11-2 and TRBJ2-7, with D hard to call. This TCR derives from a human donor in good health. Some libraries in this study had Jurkat cell RNA spiked in. Sequencing was done on a sample of naive CD8+ T cells from blood, with Jurkat cell RNA spiked in. The subset: FACS-sorted CD8+CD4-CCR7+CD45RA+ naive T cells. For the CDR3, the DNA is TGTGCCAGCAGCCCAGTCCCCGGTCCTCGCTACGAGCGGTACTTC. This translates into CASSPVPGPRYERYF.